The rows below give T cell receptor beta chains drawn from one sample of a study of OX40 agonist ivuxolimab in advanced cancers. The repertoire was sequenced with immunoSEQ multiplex PCR; TCRdb's copy has only in-frame clones and lacks some. The data show about 96,000 clones, roughly 80% seen once. This specimen consisted of CD4+ or CD8+ T cells sorted from blood, obtained in a trial of the OX40 agonist ivuxolimab. All receptors come from an adult with an advanced solid tumor such as melanoma, head and neck, liver or kidney cancer. CDR3s include the opening cysteine and the closing phenylalanine or tryptophan. Fields, in order: V gene, J gene, CDR3 length, D gene, clone size, CDR3 protein, CDR3 DNA. D genes are given only for firm matches. Size is omitted from some rows. Given values are once, few, many or a class for expanded clones.

V gene: TRBV19
J gene: TRBJ2-3
CDR3 length: 16
D gene: -
clone size: -
CDR3 protein: CASSMTGTSSTDTQYF
CDR3 DNA: TGTGCCAGTAGTATGACCGGGACCTCTAGCACAGATACGCAGTATTTT

V gene: TRBV2
J gene: TRBJ2-7
CDR3 length: 16
D gene: TRBD2
clone size: -
CDR3 protein: CASRSGESGSRYEQYF
CDR3 DNA: TGTGCCAGCAGATCGGGGGAGAGCGGGAGCCGGTACGAGCAGTACTTC

V gene: TRBV19
J gene: TRBJ2-1
CDR3 length: 17
D gene: TRBD2
clone size: -
CDR3 protein: CASSTPRGGRARDEQFF
CDR3 DNA: TGTGCCAGTAGTACGCCCCGAGGCGGGAGGGCCAGGGATGAGCAGTTCTTC

V gene: TRBV7-2
J gene: TRBJ1-4
CDR3 length: 13
D gene: -
clone size: -
CDR3 protein: CASRNRVGEKLFF
CDR3 DNA: TGTGCCAGCAGAAACAGGGTCGGGGAAAAACTGTTTTTT

V gene: TRBV19
J gene: TRBJ2-7
CDR3 length: 13
D gene: TRBD1
clone size: -
CDR3 protein: CASRGPGQYEQYF
CDR3 DNA: TGTGCCAGTAGAGGTCCGGGACAGTACGAGCAGTACTTC

V gene: TRBV27
J gene: TRBJ1-1
CDR3 length: 16
D gene: -
clone size: -
CDR3 protein: CASSFTGLGFGTEAFF
CDR3 DNA: TGTGCCAGCAGTTTTACAGGGCTAGGGTTCGGCACTGAAGCTTTCTTT

V gene: TRBV30
J gene: TRBJ1-2
CDR3 length: 16
D gene: -
clone size: few
CDR3 protein: CAWSSRRDKDNYGYTF
CDR3 DNA: TGTGCCTGGAGCAGCCGCAGGGACAAGGACAACTATGGCTACACCTTC

V gene: TRBV9
J gene: TRBJ2-3
CDR3 length: 16
D gene: -
clone size: -
CDR3 protein: CASSVRSGFSTDTQYF
CDR3 DNA: TGTGCCAGCAGCGTAAGGAGCGGTTTTAGCACAGATACGCAGTATTTT

V gene: TRBV5-8
J gene: TRBJ2-1
CDR3 length: 19
D gene: -
clone size: once
CDR3 protein: CASSSSHAGPAEPYNEQFF
CDR3 DNA: TGTGCCAGCAGCTCGAGTCACGCTGGGCCCGCGGAGCCCTACAATGAGCAGTTCTTC

V gene: TRBV7-6
J gene: TRBJ1-2
CDR3 length: 17
D gene: TRBD1
clone size: -
CDR3 protein: CASSPLPWGQGADGYTF
CDR3 DNA: TGTGCCAGCAGCCCACTGCCCTGGGGACAGGGGGCGGATGGCTACACCTTC

V gene: TRBV11-2
J gene: TRBJ1-2
CDR3 length: 14
D gene: -
clone size: -
CDR3 protein: CASSPNRQNYGYTF
CDR3 DNA: TGTGCCAGCAGCCCCAACAGACAGAACTATGGCTACACCTTC

V gene: TRBV7-6
J gene: TRBJ2-5
CDR3 length: 14
D gene: -
clone size: once
CDR3 protein: CASTVAPYQETQYF
CDR3 DNA: TGTGCCAGCACCGTGGCCCCATACCAAGAGACCCAGTACTTC

V gene: TRBV5-1
J gene: TRBJ2-2
CDR3 length: 14
D gene: -
clone size: once
CDR3 protein: CASSLLDGTGELFF
CDR3 DNA: TGCGCCAGCAGCTTGCTGGATGGCACCGGGGAGCTGTTTTTT

V gene: TRBV14
J gene: TRBJ2-6
CDR3 length: 15
D gene: -
clone size: -
CDR3 protein: CASSQALGKTNVLTF
CDR3 DNA: TGTGCCAGCAGCCAGGCACTTGGAAAGACCAACGTCCTGACTTTC

V gene: TRBV27
J gene: TRBJ2-1
CDR3 length: 15
D gene: TRBD2
clone size: -
CDR3 protein: CASSSWTSGRHEQFF
CDR3 DNA: TGTGCCAGCAGTTCATGGACTAGCGGGAGGCATGAGCAGTTCTTC

V gene: TRBV4-2
J gene: TRBJ1-2
CDR3 length: 17
D gene: -
clone size: -
CDR3 protein: CASSQDLAAGANYGYTF
CDR3 DNA: TGTGCCAGCAGCCAAGATTTAGCGGCAGGAGCTAACTATGGCTACACCTTC

V gene: TRBV7-3
J gene: TRBJ2-2
CDR3 length: 17
D gene: TRBD1
clone size: -
CDR3 protein: CASSLQQRTGATGELFF
CDR3 DNA: TGTGCCAGCAGCTTACAGCAACGGACAGGGGCGACCGGGGAGCTGTTTTTT

V gene: TRBV5-6
J gene: TRBJ2-4
CDR3 length: 14
D gene: -
clone size: -
CDR3 protein: CASSLRAGKNIQYF
CDR3 DNA: TGTGCCAGCAGCTTGAGGGCGGGCAAAAACATTCAGTACTTC

V gene: TRBV6-5
J gene: TRBJ2-7
CDR3 length: 14
D gene: -
clone size: -
CDR3 protein: CASSYGVKGNEQYF
CDR3 DNA: TGTGCCAGCAGTTACGGAGTAAAGGGGAACGAGCAGTACTTC

V gene: TRBV7-9
J gene: TRBJ1-1
CDR3 length: 14
D gene: -
clone size: -
CDR3 protein: CASSFSSDGTEAFF
CDR3 DNA: TGTGCCAGCAGCTTCTCGAGCGATGGGACTGAAGCTTTCTTT

V gene: TRBV9
J gene: TRBJ2-7
CDR3 length: 12
D gene: -
clone size: -
CDR3 protein: CASSVDGYEQYF
CDR3 DNA: TGTGCCAGCAGCGTAGATGGTTACGAGCAGTACTTC

V gene: TRBV12-2
J gene: TRBJ1-6
CDR3 length: 17
D gene: -
clone size: -
CDR3 protein: CASRLHPPSGLRSPLHF
CDR3 DNA: TGTGCAAGTCGCTTACACCCGCCGTCTGGTCTTCGTTCACCCCTCCACTTT

V gene: TRBV7-3
J gene: TRBJ1-1
CDR3 length: 15
D gene: -
clone size: -
CDR3 protein: CASSLLRDTNTEAFF
CDR3 DNA: TGTGCCAGCAGCTTGCTCCGGGACACAAACACTGAAGCTTTCTTT

V gene: TRBV6-1
J gene: TRBJ2-3
CDR3 length: 11
D gene: -
clone size: -
CDR3 protein: CASKELDTQYF
CDR3 DNA: TGTGCCAGCAAGGAATTGGATACGCAGTATTTT

V gene: TRBV10-1
J gene: TRBJ1-4
CDR3 length: 14
D gene: -
clone size: -
CDR3 protein: CASSERGESEKLFF
CDR3 DNA: TGCGCCAGCAGTGAAAGGGGCGAAAGTGAAAAACTGTTTTTT

V gene: TRBV5-1
J gene: TRBJ2-1
CDR3 length: 16
D gene: -
clone size: once
CDR3 protein: CASSWSVEGVRNEQFF
CDR3 DNA: TGCGCCAGCAGCTGGAGCGTGGAGGGCGTTCGGAATGAGCAGTTCTTC

V gene: TRBV7-8
J gene: TRBJ1-1
CDR3 length: 14
D gene: -
clone size: -
CDR3 protein: CASSLGPGDTEAFF
CDR3 DNA: TGTGCCAGCAGCTTAGGACCAGGGGACACTGAAGCTTTCTTT

V gene: TRBV5-4
J gene: TRBJ1-1
CDR3 length: 15
D gene: TRBD1
clone size: -
CDR3 protein: CASSRDRGTNTEAFF
CDR3 DNA: TGTGCCAGCAGCCGGGACAGGGGGACGAACACTGAAGCTTTCTTT